The next 23 T cell receptor beta chains were all read from a single sample in a study of blood T cell repertoires in COVID-19. Assay: immunoSEQ multiplex PCR; the TCRdb copy retains only in-frame clones and omits some. The sample lists around 30,000 clones, approximately 86% occurring once. Sequencing was performed on peripheral blood. These TCRs come from a human donor in a cohort sampled during active COVID-19. The donor label of this sample is uncertain.

J is TRBJ2-3 and V is TRBV5-1; D gene uncertain. The CDR3 covers 15 residues. V shed 4 bases and J shed 4 bases, with 16 bases lying between them. The V gene's germline CDR1 is SGHRS and CDR2 YFSETQ. DNA for the CDR3: TGCGCCAGCAGCCTGACCATCGCGAGGTCAGATACGCAGTATTTT. Protein sequence: CASSLTIARSDTQYF.

This clone has just a few counts. This chain joins TRBV29-1 and TRBJ1-3; D not resolved. Trimming took off 4 bases at V and 4 bases at J, with 11 bases between the two ends. Germline lookup yields CDR1 SQVTM and CDR2 ANQGSEA. The CDR3 contains 13 residues. The CDR3 reads CSVAEGSGNTIYF. In DNA form, the CDR3 reads TGCAGCGTTGCGGAGGGATCAGGAAACACCATATATTTT. The variable domain in full, with the rest retrieved from reference TRBV29-1 and TRBJ1-3, is SAVISQKPSRDICQRGTSLTIQCQVDSQVTMMFWYRQQPGQSLTLIATANQGSEATYESGFVIDKFPISRPNLTFSTLTVSNMSPEDSSIYLCSVAEGSGNTIYFGEGSWLTVV.

The V and J genes are TRBV10-2 and TRBJ2-2, with 10 bases that match TRBD1. This CDR3 has 15 residues. Trimming took 8 bases from V and 4 from J; bases not matched to a gene: 7. Germline V gives CDR1 WSHSY, CDR2 SAAADI. CDR3 sequence reads: CASQGRDRGTGELFF. The CDR3 coding sequence is TGCGCCAGCCAGGGACGGGACAGGGGCACCGGGGAGCTGTTTTTT.

The chain couples TRBV2 to TRBJ1-5; D gene uncertain. Trimming cost V 5 bases and J 0 bases, with 5 bases left between them. This CDR3 is built from 13 residues. Germline CDR1 is SNHLY and CDR2 is FYNNEI. The DNA for the CDR3 is TGTGCCAGCAGTCAATTTAGCAATCAGCCCCAGCATTTT. Amino acids: CASSQFSNQPQHF.

This clone was counted a single time. The chain uses TRBV20-1 and TRBJ2-1, with D perhaps matching TRBD2 (7 bases). CDR3 size: 15 residues. Trimming cost V 3 bases and J 8 bases, with 20 bases left between them. Germline CDR1 and CDR2: DFQATT and SNEGSKA (reference sequence). In DNA, the CDR3 is TGCAGTGCTAGTGACTCGGGGGGCTCGTCCCATGAGCAGTTCTTC. Translation gives CSASDSGGSSHEQFF.

This chain connects TRBV5-6 to TRBJ2-2; D is unresolved. This CDR3 spans 16 amino acids. V dropped 0 bases and J dropped 1 base, with 10 bases sitting between them. From germline, CDR1 is SGHDT and CDR2 YYEEEE. Written as DNA, the CDR3 is TGTGCCAGCAGCTTGGTTCGAGATCTGAACACCGGGGAGCTGTTTTTT. Translation: CASSLVRDLNTGELFF.

V and J are TRBV11-2 and TRBJ2-1; 14 nucleotides agree with TRBD2. Germline V gene lookup returns CDR1 SGHAT and CDR2 FQNNGV. The CDR3 spans 18 residues. The ends lost 2 bases at V and 4 bases at J; junction bases unmatched: 7. DNA of the CDR3: TGTGCCAGCAGCTTACCCTATCGGACTAGCGGGAGGTACAATGAGCAGTTCTTC. It yields the protein CASSLPYRTSGRYNEQFF.

The chain combines TRBV28 with TRBJ1-3; D perhaps matches TRBD1 (5 bases). V shed 5 bases and J shed 2 bases, with 13 bases lying between them. The CDR3 is 15 amino acids. Germline V gene data show CDR1 as MDHEN and CDR2 as SYDVKM. Written as DNA, the CDR3 is TGTGCCAGCAGTGCCGCCGGGGGGGCTGGAAACACCATATATTTT. Protein: CASSAAGGAGNTIYF.

This clone appeared once. The chain combines TRBV9 with TRBJ2-3; 7 bases line up with TRBD1. Germline CDR1 reads SGDLS; CDR2 reads YYNGEE. The CDR3 consists of 16 residues. J gave up 3 bases and V 0 bases, and 7 bases lay outside the gene matches. The CDR3 loop reads CASSVVSRGTTDTQYF. The CDR3 DNA follows: TGTGCCAGCAGCGTAGTGTCCAGGGGGACGACAGATACGCAGTATTTT.

J is TRBJ2-7 and V is TRBV11-2, with D possibly TRBD2 on 5 matching bases. V shed 1 base and J shed 2 bases, with 12 bases lying between them. The CDR3 loop spans 15 amino acids. CDR1 is SGHAT and CDR2 is FQNNGV in the germline V gene. CDR3 in DNA: TGTGCCAGCAGCTTAGCTGGCCGAGGGACCTACGAGCAGTACTTC. The encoded protein is CASSLAGRGTYEQYF. The whole variable domain, filled in from reference TRBV11-2 and TRBJ2-7, reads EAGVAQSPRYKIIEKRQSVAFWCNPISGHATLYWYQQILGQGPKLLIQFQNNGVVDDSQLPKDRFSAERLKGVDSTLKIQPAKLEDSAVYLCASSLAGRGTYEQYFGPGTRLTVT.

V gene TRBV25-1 combines with J gene TRBJ2-3; no reliable D call. This CDR3 has 11 residues. V dropped 8 bases and J dropped 2 bases, with 5 bases sitting between them. Germline V gives CDR1 MGHDK, CDR2 SYGVNS. This chain's CDR3 is CASEYTDTQYF. Written as DNA, the CDR3 is TGTGCCAGCGAGTACACAGATACGCAGTATTTT. The full variable domain, with the rest looked up from reference TRBV25-1 and TRBJ2-3, is EADIYQTPRYLVIGTGKKITLECSQTMGHDKMYWYQQDPGMELHLIHYSYGVNSTEKGDLSSESTVSRIRTEHFPLTLESARPSHTSQYLCASEYTDTQYFGPGTRLTVL.

The chain recombines TRBV5-4 with TRBJ2-3, with 9 bases matching TRBD2. CDR1 is SGHNT and CDR2 is YYREEE in the germline V gene (reference sequence). The V and J ends lost 0 bases and 2 bases, in that order; junction bases with no gene match: 4. The CDR3 consists of 16 residues. The CDR3 DNA follows: TGTGCCAGCAGCTTGGCCGGGACTAGCACCACAGATACGCAGTATTTT. Its translation is CASSLAGTSTTDTQYF.

This chain connects TRBV10-3 to TRBJ2-7; D might be TRBD1 (6 bases). V was clipped by 0 bases and J by 6 bases, with 15 bases between them. The CDR3 sequence is 15 residues long. Per germline, CDR1 ENHRY and CDR2 SYGVKD. The CDR3 nucleotides read TGTGCCATCAGTGAGTCTTTAGCGTCAGGGGTCGAGCAGTACTTC. Residues: CAISESLASGVEQYF.

The V and J genes are TRBV11-2 and TRBJ2-5; 12 positions match TRBD1. CDR3 size: 15 residues. CDR1 is SGHAT and CDR2 is FQNNGV in the germline V gene. Unmatched junction bases numbered 8, after V lost 5 bases and J lost 7 bases. The DNA for the CDR3 is TGTGCCAGCAGCCTAGGGACAGGGGGCTTGGGGACCCAGTACTTC. Translation: CASSLGTGGLGTQYF.

The chain carries TRBV15 and TRBJ1-1; possible D gene TRBD1, 6 bases. The V and J ends lost 1 base and 11 bases respectively, with 14 bases between them. From germline, CDR1 is LNHNV and CDR2 YYDKDF (reference sequence). This CDR3 contains 13 residues. The CDR3 here is CATSRGWQGSAFF. The CDR3 region has the DNA TGTGCCACCAGCAGAGGTTGGCAGGGGAGTGCTTTCTTT.

The chain employs TRBV5-1 and TRBJ2-3, with 10 bases aligning to TRBD2. The CDR3 is made up of 15 amino acids. Germline CDR1 SGHRS, CDR2 YFSETQ. V was clipped by 5 bases and J by 5 bases; unmatched bases: 8. The CDR3 sequence is CASRFLAGAEDTQYF. The CDR3 DNA sequence: TGCGCCAGCAGATTCCTAGCGGGAGCTGAAGATACGCAGTATTTT.

The V gene is TRBV2, the J gene TRBJ2-7, with 9 bases aligning to TRBD1. Germline V gene sequence: CDR1 SNHLY, CDR2 FYNNEI. This CDR3 is 12 amino acids long. Losses at the gene ends were 4 bases for V and 7 bases for J; bases not matched to a gene: 2. CDR3: CASSGQGGEQYF. CDR3 nucleotide sequence: TGTGCCAGCAGTGGACAGGGGGGGGAGCAGTACTTC.

This clone was picked up a small number of times. The chain carries TRBV18 and TRBJ2-2, with a tentative D call TRBD1 (5 bases). The CDR3 is made up of 16 amino acids. Germline CDR1 KGHSH, CDR2 LQKENI. The ends were cut back, 2 bases at V and 2 bases at J, with 12 bases in the middle. The chain's CDR3 is CASSPFSTGNTGELFF. The CDR3, as DNA: TGTGCCAGCTCACCATTTAGCACAGGAAACACCGGGGAGCTGTTTTTT. Supplemented by reference TRBV18 and TRBJ2-2, the full variable domain reads NAGVMQNPRHLVRRRGQEARLRCSPMKGHSHVYWYRQLPEEGLKFMVYLQKENIIDESGMPKERFSAEFPKEGPSILRIQQVVRGDSAAYFCASSPFSTGNTGELFFGEGSRLTVL.

This chain joins TRBV7-9 and TRBJ2-3; tentative D call: TRBD1 (6 bases). CDR3 size: 12 residues. CDR1 and CDR2 (germline): SEHNR, FQNEAQ (reference sequence). The V end was cut by 5 bases, the J end by 6 bases, with 9 bases between. CDR3 region: CASSAQGDTQYF. The CDR3 DNA follows: TGTGCCAGCAGCGCTCAGGGGGATACGCAGTATTTT.

This clone was detected only once. V usage is TRBV5-1 and J usage is TRBJ1-2; a possible D gene is TRBD1 (6 bases). Germline values: CDR1 SGHRS, CDR2 YFSETQ. V was cut by 1 base and J by 4 bases, with 32 bases left in between. The CDR3 sequence is 21 residues long. CDR3 DNA: TGCGCCAGCAGCTTGACGGGGTGGCAGGGGCCCCTCGGAGGCCCAGGCTATGGCTACACCTTC. This codes for CASSLTGWQGPLGGPGYGYTF.

The rearrangement uses TRBV18 and TRBJ2-7; 8 bases fit TRBD1. V lost 6 bases to trimming and J lost 5 bases; unmatched junction nucleotides: 6. The CDR3 extends over 13 amino acids. CDR1 is KGHSH and CDR2 is LQKENI in the germline V gene. CDR3 amino acids: CASSGTGTNEQYF. CDR3 nucleotide sequence: TGTGCCAGCTCGGGGACAGGTACAAACGAGCAGTACTTC.

This sequence joins TRBV28 and TRBJ2-1; D is perhaps TRBD1 (5 bases). The germline CDR1 and CDR2 sequences are MDHEN and SYDVKM. The CDR3 totals 13 residues. V was pared by 7 bases and J by 4 bases, with 11 bases between. CDR3 coding DNA: TGTGCCAGCACCCTAGACAGTTACAATGAGCAGTTCTTC. It encodes CASTLDSYNEQFF.

A few counts support this clone. The chain employs TRBV5-7 and TRBJ2-7, with 8 bases aligning to TRBD2. TRBV5-7 is labeled an ORF, and its function is uncertain. Trimming cost V 0 bases and J 1 base; bases outside gene matches: 15. The CDR3 loop spans 19 amino acids. The DNA of the CDR3 is TGTGCCAGCAGCTTGGTGGCCGGTCGGCTAGCGGGCCGTTCCTACGAGCAGTACTTC. It specifies CASSLVAGRLAGRSYEQYF.